Listed here are 7 T cell receptor beta chains from one sample, sequenced in a study of shared clonotypes between healthy human individuals. Profiled with immunoSEQ multiplex PCR; TCRdb holds only in-frame clones, not every one. Of under 600,000 clones listed, roughly four fifths are singletons. The sequenced sample consisted of PBMCs. All receptors come from a middle-aged woman in good health. Some clones in this sample may be carry-over from other donors' samples.

The rearrangement links TRBV6-4 to TRBJ2-1; 10 bases are a match to TRBD2. The V gene end was trimmed by 6 bases and the J gene end by 6 bases; junction bases not matched to a gene: 8. In germline, CDR1 is MRHNA, CDR2 SNTAGT. This CDR3 spans 15 amino acids. The CDR3 DNA reads TGTGCCAGCAGCACCCTAGCGGGAGTAAGCAATGAGCAGTTCTTC. Protein sequence: CASSTLAGVSNEQFF.

The rearrangement joins TRBV7-6 to TRBJ2-3; D could derive from TRBD1 or TRBD2 (5 bases each). The CDR3 is 16 residues long. Germline CDR1 and CDR2: SGHVS and FNYEAQ. V was clipped by 2 bases and J by 3 bases, with 15 bases between them. CDR3 coding DNA: TGTGCCAGCAGCTTAATCGCTTCCGGGGCTACAGATACGCAGTATTTT. Protein sequence: CASSLIASGATDTQYF.

The chain has TRBV9 and TRBJ1-1; 7 bases are shared with TRBD1. The germline V gene encodes CDR1 SGDLS and CDR2 YYNGEE. This CDR3 contains 15 residues. J was trimmed by 1 base and V by 4 bases; bases with no gene match: 7. CDR3 sequence (DNA): TGTGCCAGCAGCCCCTTTCGACAGGGGAACACTGAAGCTTTCTTT. This translates into CASSPFRQGNTEAFF.

This clone occurred many times. The V and J genes are TRBV6-6 and TRBJ1-1, with D maybe TRBD1 (5 bases). There are 11 residues in the CDR3. Germline V gives CDR1 MNHNY, CDR2 SVGAGI (reference sequence). V was trimmed by 7 bases and J by 10 bases, leaving 13 bases between them. The CDR3 DNA sequence: TGTGCCAGCACCGCGGGAGGGGCAGCTTTCTTT. It translates to CASTAGGAAFF.

The gene calls are TRBV10-3 and TRBJ2-1, with TRBD2 identical over 8 bases. Germline V gene data show CDR1 as ENHRY and CDR2 as SYGVKD. The CDR3 runs to 17 residues. J was trimmed by 7 bases and V by 0 bases; bases with no gene match: 11. The CDR3 reads CAISESFSGTFRNEQFF. The CDR3 nucleotides are TGTGCCATCAGTGAGTCGTTTAGCGGGACCTTTCGGAATGAGCAGTTCTTC.

Comments on this clone: A much bigger clone sits one base away, suggesting this may be a read error. The chain uses TRBV5-1 and TRBJ2-5; 12 bases map to TRBD2. V shed 3 bases and J 7 bases; nucleotides not matched to a gene: 10. Germline loops: CDR1 SGHRS, CDR2 YFSETQ. The CDR3 sequence is 16 residues long. CDR3 region: CASSWTSGTLGGTQYF. The CDR3 DNA reads TGCGCCAGCAGCTGGACTAGCGGGACGTTGGGGGGGACCCAGTACTTC.

This chain links TRBV9 with TRBJ2-1, with D possibly matching TRBD2 (5 bases). CDR3 length: 15 amino acids. Germline V gene sequence: CDR1 SGDLS, CDR2 YYNGEE. The germline V and J ends were trimmed by 0 bases and 6 bases, with 13 bases remaining between them. CDR3 residues: CASSVGWESVNEQFF. In DNA, the CDR3 is TGTGCCAGCAGCGTAGGGTGGGAGTCGGTCAATGAGCAGTTCTTC.